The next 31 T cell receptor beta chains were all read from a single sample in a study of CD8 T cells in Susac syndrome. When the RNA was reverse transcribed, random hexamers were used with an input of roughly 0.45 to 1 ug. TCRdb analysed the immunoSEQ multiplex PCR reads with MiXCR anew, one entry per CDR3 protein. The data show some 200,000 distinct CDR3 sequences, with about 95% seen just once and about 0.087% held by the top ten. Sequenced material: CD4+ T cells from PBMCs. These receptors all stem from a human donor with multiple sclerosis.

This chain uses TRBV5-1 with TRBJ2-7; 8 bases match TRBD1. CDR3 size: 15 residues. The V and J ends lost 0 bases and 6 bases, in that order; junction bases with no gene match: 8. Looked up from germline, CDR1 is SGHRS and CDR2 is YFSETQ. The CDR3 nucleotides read TGCGCCAGCAGCTTGGCCCGGACAGGGCCTTTCGAGCAGTACTTC. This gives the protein CASSLARTGPFEQYF. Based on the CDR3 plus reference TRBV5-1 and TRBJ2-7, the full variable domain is KAGVTQTPRYLIKTRGQQVTLSCSPISGHRSVSWYQQTPGQGLQFLFEYFSETQRNKGNFPGRFSGRQFSNSRSEMNVSTLELGDSALYLCASSLARTGPFEQYFGPGTRLTVT.

The DNA for the CDR3 is TGTGCCAGCAGCCGGGCTACTAGCGTACCCGAGACCCAGTACTTC. Protein sequence: CASSRATSVPETQYF. The rearrangement links TRBV3-1 to TRBJ2-5; 7 positions match TRBD2. V shed 4 bases, J shed 5 bases, and the junction held 10 bases outside the gene matches. The CDR3 contains 15 residues. CDR1 LGHDT and CDR2 YNNKEL come from the germline V gene (reference sequence).

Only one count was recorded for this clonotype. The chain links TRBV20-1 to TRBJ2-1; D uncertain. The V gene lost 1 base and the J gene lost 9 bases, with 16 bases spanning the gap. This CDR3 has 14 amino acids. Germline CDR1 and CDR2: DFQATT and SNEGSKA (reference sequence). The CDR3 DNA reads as TGCAGTGCTAGAGGAAGATCACATACAAGTGAGCAGTTCTTC. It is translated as CSARGRSHTSEQFF.

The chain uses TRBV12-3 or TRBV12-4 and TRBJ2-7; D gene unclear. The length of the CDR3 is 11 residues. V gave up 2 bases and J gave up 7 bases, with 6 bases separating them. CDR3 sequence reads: CASSLYGEQYF. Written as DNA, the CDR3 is TGTGCCAGCAGTTTATATGGTGAGCAGTACTTC.

In DNA form, the CDR3 reads TGTGCCAGCAGCCCGGGAGATCGGCAGTTCTTC. This gives the protein CASSPGDRQFF. V and J are TRBV3-1 and TRBJ2-1, with D perhaps TRBD2 (6 bases). This CDR3 contains 11 residues. V gave up 4 bases and J gave up 12 bases, with 10 bases separating them. Per the germline V gene, CDR1 is LGHDT and CDR2 is YNNKEL (reference sequence).

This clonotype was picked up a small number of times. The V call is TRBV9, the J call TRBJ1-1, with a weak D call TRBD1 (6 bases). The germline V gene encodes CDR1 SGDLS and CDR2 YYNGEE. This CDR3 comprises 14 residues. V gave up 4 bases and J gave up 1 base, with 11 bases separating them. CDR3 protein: CASSPRGRNTEAFF. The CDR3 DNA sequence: TGTGCCAGCAGCCCCAGGGGCCGGAACACTGAAGCTTTCTTT.

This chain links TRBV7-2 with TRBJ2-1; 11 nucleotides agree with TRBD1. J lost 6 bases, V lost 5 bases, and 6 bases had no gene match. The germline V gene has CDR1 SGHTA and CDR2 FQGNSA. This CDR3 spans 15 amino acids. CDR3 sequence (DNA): TGTGCCAGCAGCCCCGCGGGGACAGGGGGCAATGAGCAGTTCTTC. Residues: CASSPAGTGGNEQFF.

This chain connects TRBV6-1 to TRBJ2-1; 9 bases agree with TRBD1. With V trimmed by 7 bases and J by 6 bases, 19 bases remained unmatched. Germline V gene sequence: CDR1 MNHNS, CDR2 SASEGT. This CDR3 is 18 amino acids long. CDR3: CASKSNRIGTGPLNEQFF. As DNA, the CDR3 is TGTGCCAGCAAATCGAACCGTATCGGGACAGGGCCCCTCAATGAGCAGTTCTTC.

CDR3 DNA sequence: TGCGCCAGCAGCCCCGTACCAGAACCCCTGGCTAACTATGGCTACACCTTC. This codes for CASSPVPEPLANYGYTF. The rearrangement links TRBV4-1 to TRBJ1-2; D call uncertain. The CDR3 is made up of 17 amino acids. The germline gives CDR1 MGHRA, CDR2 YSYEKL. V was cut by 4 bases and J by 0 bases, with 18 bases left in between.

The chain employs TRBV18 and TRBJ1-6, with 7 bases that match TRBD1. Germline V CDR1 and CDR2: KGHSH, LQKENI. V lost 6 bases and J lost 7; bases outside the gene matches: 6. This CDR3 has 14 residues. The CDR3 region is CASSPDRANSPLHF. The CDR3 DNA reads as TGTGCCAGCTCCCCTGACAGGGCCAATTCACCCCTCCACTTT. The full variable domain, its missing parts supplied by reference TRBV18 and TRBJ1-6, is NAGVMQNPRHLVRRRGQEARLRCSPMKGHSHVYWYRQLPEEGLKFMVYLQKENIIDESGMPKERFSAEFPKEGPSILRIQQVVRGDSAAYFCASSPDRANSPLHFGNGTRLTVT.

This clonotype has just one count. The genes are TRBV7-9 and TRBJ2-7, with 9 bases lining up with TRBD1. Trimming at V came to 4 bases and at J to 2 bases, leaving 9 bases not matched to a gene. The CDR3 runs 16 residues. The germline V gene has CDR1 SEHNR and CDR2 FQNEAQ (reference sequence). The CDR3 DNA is TGTGCCAGCAGCTCCCAAATAGGGACAGGGACCTACGAGCAGTACTTC. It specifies CASSSQIGTGTYEQYF.

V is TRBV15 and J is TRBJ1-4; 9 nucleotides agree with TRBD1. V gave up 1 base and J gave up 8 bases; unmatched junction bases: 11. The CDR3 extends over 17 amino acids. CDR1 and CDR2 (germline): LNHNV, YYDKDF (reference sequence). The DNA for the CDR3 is TGTGCCACCAGCAGAGGAGTCAGTGGGACAGGGCACGAAAAACTGTTTTTT. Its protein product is CATSRGVSGTGHEKLFF.

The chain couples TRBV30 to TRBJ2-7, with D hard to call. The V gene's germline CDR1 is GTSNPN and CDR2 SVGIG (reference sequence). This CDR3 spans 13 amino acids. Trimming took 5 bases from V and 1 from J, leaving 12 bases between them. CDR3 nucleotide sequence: TGTGCCTGGGACAAGAAAGTGTCCTACGAGCAGTACTTC. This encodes CAWDKKVSYEQYF.

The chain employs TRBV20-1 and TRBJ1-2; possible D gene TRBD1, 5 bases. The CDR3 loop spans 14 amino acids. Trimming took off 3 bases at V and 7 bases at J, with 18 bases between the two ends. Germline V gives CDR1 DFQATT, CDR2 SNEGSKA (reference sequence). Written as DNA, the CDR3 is TGCAGTGCTAGTGAGGCTCGGGGCTCTCGTGGCTACACCTTC. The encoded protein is CSASEARGSRGYTF.

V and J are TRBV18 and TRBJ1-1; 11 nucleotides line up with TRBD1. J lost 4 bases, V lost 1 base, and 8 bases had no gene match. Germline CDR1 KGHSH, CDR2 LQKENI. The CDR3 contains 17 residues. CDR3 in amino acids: CASSPLSGTGGSTEAFF. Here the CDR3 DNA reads TGTGCCAGCTCACCACTGTCCGGGACAGGGGGAAGCACTGAAGCTTTCTTT.

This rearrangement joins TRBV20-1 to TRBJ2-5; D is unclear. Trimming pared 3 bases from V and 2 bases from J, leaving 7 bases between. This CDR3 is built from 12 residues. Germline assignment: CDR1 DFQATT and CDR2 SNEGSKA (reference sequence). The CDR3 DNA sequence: TGCAGTGCTAGTATAGGACAAGAGACCCAGTACTTC. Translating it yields CSASIGQETQYF.

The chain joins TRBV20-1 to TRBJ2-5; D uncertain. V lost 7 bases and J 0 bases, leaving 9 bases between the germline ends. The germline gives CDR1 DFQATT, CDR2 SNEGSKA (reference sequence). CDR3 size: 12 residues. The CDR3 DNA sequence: TGCAGTGGAACAGCGCACCAAGAGACCCAGTACTTC. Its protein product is CSGTAHQETQYF.

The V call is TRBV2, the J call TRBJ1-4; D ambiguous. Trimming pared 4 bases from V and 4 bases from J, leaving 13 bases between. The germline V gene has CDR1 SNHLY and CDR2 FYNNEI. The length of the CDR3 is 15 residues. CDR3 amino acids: CASSGPSGVNEKLFF. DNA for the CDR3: TGTGCCAGCAGTGGACCTTCGGGTGTTAATGAAAAACTGTTTTTT.

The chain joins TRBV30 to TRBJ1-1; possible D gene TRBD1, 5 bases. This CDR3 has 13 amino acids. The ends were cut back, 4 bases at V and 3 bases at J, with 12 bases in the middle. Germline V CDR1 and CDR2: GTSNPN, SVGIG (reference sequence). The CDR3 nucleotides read TGTGCCTGGACTCGGACACAATACACTGAAGCTTTCTTT. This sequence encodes CAWTRTQYTEAFF. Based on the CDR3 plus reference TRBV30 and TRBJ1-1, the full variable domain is SQTIHQWPATLVQPVGSPLSLECTVEGTSNPNLYWYRQAAGRGLQLLFYSVGIGQISSEVPQNLSASRPQDRQFILSSKKLLLSDSGFYLCAWTRTQYTEAFFGQGTRLTVV.

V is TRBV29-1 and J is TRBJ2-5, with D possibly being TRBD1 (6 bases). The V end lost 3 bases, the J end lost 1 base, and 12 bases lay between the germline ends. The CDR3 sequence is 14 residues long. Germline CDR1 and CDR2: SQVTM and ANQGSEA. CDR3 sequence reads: CSVDGGLSQETQYF. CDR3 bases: TGCAGCGTTGATGGGGGCCTTTCCCAAGAGACCCAGTACTTC.

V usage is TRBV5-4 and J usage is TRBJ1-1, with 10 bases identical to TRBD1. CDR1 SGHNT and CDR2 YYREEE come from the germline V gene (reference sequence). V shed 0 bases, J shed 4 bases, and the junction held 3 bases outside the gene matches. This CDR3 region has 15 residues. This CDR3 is CASSLGGQGITEAFF. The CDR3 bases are TGTGCCAGCAGCTTGGGGGGACAGGGGATCACTGAAGCTTTCTTT.

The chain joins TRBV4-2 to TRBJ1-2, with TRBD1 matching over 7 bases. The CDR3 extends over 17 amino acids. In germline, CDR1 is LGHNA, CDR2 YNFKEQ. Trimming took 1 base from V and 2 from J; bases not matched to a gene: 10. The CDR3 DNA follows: TGTGCCAGCAGCCAAGCCAGCACCGGGACAGCGAACTATGGCTACACCTTC. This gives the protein CASSQASTGTANYGYTF.

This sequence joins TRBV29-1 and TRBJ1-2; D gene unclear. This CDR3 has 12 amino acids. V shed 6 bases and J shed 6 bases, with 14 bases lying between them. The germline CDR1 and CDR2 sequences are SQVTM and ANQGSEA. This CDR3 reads CSVVLQDDGYTF. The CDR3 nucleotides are TGCAGCGTGGTTCTCCAGGACGATGGCTACACCTTC.

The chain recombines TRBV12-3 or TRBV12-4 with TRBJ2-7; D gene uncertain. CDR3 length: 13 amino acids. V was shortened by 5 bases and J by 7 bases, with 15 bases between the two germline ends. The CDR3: CASSKTPTGEQYF. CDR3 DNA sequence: TGTGCCAGCAGTAAGACTCCCACCGGGGAGCAGTACTTC.

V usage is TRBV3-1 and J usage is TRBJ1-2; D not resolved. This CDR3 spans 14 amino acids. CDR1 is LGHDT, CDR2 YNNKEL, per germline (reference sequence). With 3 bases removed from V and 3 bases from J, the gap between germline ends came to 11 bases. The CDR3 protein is CASSQALGYYGYTF. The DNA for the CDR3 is TGTGCCAGCAGCCAGGCCCTCGGGTACTATGGCTACACCTTC.

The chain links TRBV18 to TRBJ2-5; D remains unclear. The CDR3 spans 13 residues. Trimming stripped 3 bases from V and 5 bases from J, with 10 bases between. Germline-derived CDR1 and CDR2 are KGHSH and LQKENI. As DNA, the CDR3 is TGTGCCAGCTCACCCCTCGATGGGGAGACCCAGTACTTC. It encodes CASSPLDGETQYF.

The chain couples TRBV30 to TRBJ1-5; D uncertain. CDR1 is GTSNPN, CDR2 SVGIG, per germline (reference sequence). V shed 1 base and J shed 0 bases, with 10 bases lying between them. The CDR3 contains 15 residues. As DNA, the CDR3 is TGTGCCTGGAGTGGCGGGGTTGTTAGCAATCAGCCCCAGCATTTT. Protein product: CAWSGGVVSNQPQHF.

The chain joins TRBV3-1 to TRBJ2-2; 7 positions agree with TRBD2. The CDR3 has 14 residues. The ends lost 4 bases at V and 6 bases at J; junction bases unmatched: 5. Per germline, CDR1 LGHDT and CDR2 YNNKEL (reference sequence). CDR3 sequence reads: CASSPAGVAGELFF. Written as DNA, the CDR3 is TGTGCCAGCAGCCCGGCGGGAGTGGCCGGGGAGCTGTTTTTT.

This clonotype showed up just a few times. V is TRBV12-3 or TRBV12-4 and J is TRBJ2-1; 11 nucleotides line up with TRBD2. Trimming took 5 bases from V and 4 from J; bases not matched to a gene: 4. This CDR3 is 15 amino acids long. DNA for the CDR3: TGTGCCAGCAGTCCGACTAGCGGGACTTACAATGAGCAGTTCTTC. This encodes CASSPTSGTYNEQFF.

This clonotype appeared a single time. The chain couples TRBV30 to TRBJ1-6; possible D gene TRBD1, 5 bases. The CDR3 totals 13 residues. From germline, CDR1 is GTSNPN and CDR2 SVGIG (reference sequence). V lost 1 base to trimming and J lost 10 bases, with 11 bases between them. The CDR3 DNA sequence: TGTGCCTGGAGTGCTAGGTCAGGGTCACCCCTCCACTTT. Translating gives CAWSARSGSPLHF.

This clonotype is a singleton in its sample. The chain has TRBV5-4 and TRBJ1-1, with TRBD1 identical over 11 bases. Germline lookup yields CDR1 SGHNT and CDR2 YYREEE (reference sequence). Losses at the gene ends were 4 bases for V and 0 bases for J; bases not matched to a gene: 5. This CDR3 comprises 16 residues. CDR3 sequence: CASSPRDRGMNTEAFF. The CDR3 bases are TGTGCCAGCAGCCCACGGGACAGGGGGATGAACACTGAAGCTTTCTTT.